This paragraph covers one TCR beta chain sequence. Authors' processing steps: It was from reference gene primer amplification that nucleated cell counts were estimated. Sequencing used immunoSEQ multiplex PCR; TCRdb keeps in-frame clones, though not all of them. V, J and clone size derive from that table, while D and trimming were established from the DNA sequence. The data show roughly 55,000 clones, around 87% seen once. This entry comes from a study of blood T cell repertoires in COVID-19. The wider study: Acute and convalescent COVID-19 samples came from the United States, Italy and Spain.

The clonotype comes from a man in his sixties with active or convalescent COVID-19. Sequencing was done on a sample of peripheral blood.

This CDR3 is CASSTGAYNEQFF. The CDR3 bases are TGTGCCAGCAGCACCGGGGCCTACAATGAGCAGTTCTTC. This sequence joins TRBV7-9 and TRBJ2-1, with a tentative D call TRBD2 (5 bases). This CDR3 is built from 13 residues. Germline loops: CDR1 SEHNR, CDR2 FQNEAQ (reference sequence). Trimming pared 5 bases from V and 2 bases from J, leaving 7 bases between.